This T cell receptor beta chain was documented in a study of blood T cell repertoires in COVID-19. Study information: Samples representing acute and convalescent COVID-19 were sourced from the United States, Italy and Spain.

Authors' processing steps: Scientists estimated how many nucleated cells there were by amplifying reference gene primers. Some clones are missing from TCRdb's copy, which holds only in-frame ones; the method was immunoSEQ multiplex PCR. V, J and clone size were drawn from that table, and D and trimming were deduced from the DNA. The sample carries 250,000 to 300,000 clones, about 90% recorded once. Recruitment covered about 25 US areas and drew participants whose ages spanned roughly 18 to 90 years. Symptom resolution, clearance, or two negative PCRs marked donors in Cohort 3 as recovered. Comment on this clone: At the DNA level, this CDR3 is encoded by other sequences in the same sample as well.

The J segment lost 2 bases and the V segment lost 7 bases, leaving 4 bases of the junction unmatched. Germline-derived CDR1 and CDR2 are MNHEY and SVGAGI. The CDR3 runs to 14 residues. The chain combines TRBV6-5 with TRBJ2-2, with 7 bases identical to TRBD1. The clonotype originates from a woman aged 55-69 years who had recovered from COVID-19. Sequencing was done on a sample of PBMCs or T cells enriched from blood (not recorded which). CDR3 DNA: TGTGCCAGCAACCGGGACAGTAACACCGGGGAGCTGTTTTTT. It translates to CASNRDSNTGELFF.